These T cell receptor beta chains were read from a single sample in a study of cytomegalovirus exposure and HLA in healthy donors. TCRdb's copy holds only in-frame clones and misses some; the assay was immunoSEQ multiplex PCR. The table for this sample gives around 140,000 clones. Sequencing used PBMCs. The receptors here all came from a woman between 40 and 55 years old in good health and CMV-seronegative. Both conserved end residues are part of each CDR3. D genes are given only for firm matches.

J gene: TRBJ2-3; D gene: .; V gene: TRBV27; CDR3 length: 15; CDR3 protein: CASRFRQAGTDTQYF; CDR3 DNA: TGTGCCAGCAGGTTTAGACAGGCAGGCACAGATACGCAGTATTTT
J gene: TRBJ1-2; D gene: TRBD1; V gene: TRBV4-1; CDR3 length: 16; CDR3 protein: CASSQDPGQGGNGYTF; CDR3 DNA: TGCGCCAGCAGCCAAGATCCGGGACAGGGGGGGAATGGCTACACCTTC
J gene: TRBJ1-3; D gene: .; V gene: TRBV27; CDR3 length: 14; CDR3 protein: CASKQGNSGNTIYF; CDR3 DNA: TGTGCCAGCAAACAGGGAAACTCTGGAAACACCATATATTTT
J gene: TRBJ1-1; D gene: .; V gene: TRBV6-5; CDR3 length: 15; CDR3 protein: CASSYSPGVDTEAFF; CDR3 DNA: TGTGCCAGCAGTTACTCCCCAGGGGTGGACACTGAAGCTTTCTTT
J gene: TRBJ1-2; D gene: .; V gene: TRBV6-5; CDR3 length: 14; CDR3 protein: CASRAGQSRYGYTF; CDR3 DNA: TGTGCCAGCAGAGCGGGACAATCACGCTATGGCTACACCTTC
J gene: TRBJ1-3; D gene: .; V gene: TRBV6-5; CDR3 length: 15; CDR3 protein: CASSYSRGSGNTIYF; CDR3 DNA: TGTGCCAGCAGTTACAGCAGGGGTTCTGGAAACACCATATATTTT
J gene: TRBJ2-3; D gene: .; V gene: TRBV7-2; CDR3 length: 15; CDR3 protein: CASSLVAGVGDTQYF; CDR3 DNA: TGTGCCAGCAGCTTAGTGGCAGGGGTTGGGGATACGCAGTATTTT
J gene: TRBJ1-1; D gene: TRBD1; V gene: TRBV6-5; CDR3 length: 15; CDR3 protein: CASSSGDRSNTEAFF; CDR3 DNA: TGTGCCAGCAGTTCAGGGGACAGATCGAACACTGAAGCTTTCTTT
J gene: TRBJ1-4; D gene: TRBD1; V gene: TRBV4-1; CDR3 length: 15; CDR3 protein: CASSHGGTGSVKLFF; CDR3 DNA: TGCGCCAGCAGCCATGGCGGGACAGGGTCCGTTAAACTGTTTTTT
J gene: TRBJ2-2; D gene: TRBD1; V gene: TRBV5-1; CDR3 length: 15; CDR3 protein: CASRSGQGGVGELFF; CDR3 DNA: TGCGCCAGCAGATCGGGACAGGGAGGTGTCGGGGAGCTGTTTTTT
J gene: TRBJ2-1; D gene: TRBD2; V gene: TRBV2; CDR3 length: 14; CDR3 protein: CASRRDTGGVEQFF; CDR3 DNA: TGTGCCAGCAGGCGGGACACCGGGGGGGTTGAGCAGTTCTTC
J gene: TRBJ1-5; D gene: TRBD1; V gene: TRBV7-2; CDR3 length: 15; CDR3 protein: CASSPTTGLSQPQHF; CDR3 DNA: TGTGCCAGCAGCCCCACGACAGGGTTAAGTCAGCCCCAGCATTTT
J gene: TRBJ2-6; D gene: TRBD1; V gene: TRBV27; CDR3 length: 19; CDR3 protein: CASSPTGTGVLSGANVLTF; CDR3 DNA: TGTGCCAGCAGTCCAACCGGGACAGGGGTTCTTTCTGGGGCCAACGTCCTGACTTTC
J gene: TRBJ2-1; D gene: TRBD1; V gene: TRBV6-1; CDR3 length: 14; CDR3 protein: CASRIRDRGGEQFF; CDR3 DNA: TGTGCCAGCAGAATCCGGGACAGGGGCGGTGAGCAGTTCTTC
J gene: TRBJ2-5; D gene: .; V gene: TRBV6-6; CDR3 length: 14; CDR3 protein: CASSTTGGQETQYF; CDR3 DNA: TGTGCCAGCAGTACCACCGGGGGTCAAGAGACCCAGTACTTC
J gene: TRBJ1-1; D gene: .; V gene: TRBV18; CDR3 length: 16; CDR3 protein: CASSPPSGGSGAEAFF; CDR3 DNA: TGTGCCAGCTCACCACCTTCAGGTGGGAGCGGGGCTGAAGCTTTCTTT
J gene: TRBJ2-2; D gene: TRBD1; V gene: TRBV7-2; CDR3 length: 15; CDR3 protein: CASSPRTGETGELFF; CDR3 DNA: TGTGCCAGCAGCCCGCGGACAGGGGAAACCGGGGAGCTGTTTTTT
J gene: TRBJ2-7; D gene: TRBD2; V gene: TRBV4-2; CDR3 length: 14; CDR3 protein: CASSQEHWEGEQYF; CDR3 DNA: TGTGCCAGCAGCCAAGAGCACTGGGAGGGTGAGCAGTACTTC
J gene: TRBJ2-6; D gene: .; V gene: TRBV7-8; CDR3 length: 15; CDR3 protein: CASSARDTWANVLTF; CDR3 DNA: TGTGCCAGCAGCGCCCGGGACACTTGGGCCAACGTCCTGACTTTC
J gene: TRBJ1-1; D gene: TRBD1; V gene: TRBV5-4; CDR3 length: 15; CDR3 protein: CASSLPRGPSTEAFF; CDR3 DNA: TGTGCCAGCAGCTTGCCCAGGGGGCCAAGCACTGAAGCTTTCTTT
J gene: TRBJ2-7; D gene: TRBD1; V gene: TRBV5-5; CDR3 length: 14; CDR3 protein: CASSIGQGTYEQYF; CDR3 DNA: TGTGCCAGCAGCATAGGACAGGGGACCTACGAGCAGTACTTC
J gene: TRBJ2-2; D gene: .; V gene: TRBV7-2; CDR3 length: 16; CDR3 protein: CASSLATGWGTGELFF; CDR3 DNA: TGTGCCAGCAGCTTAGCTACAGGGTGGGGAACCGGGGAGCTGTTTTTT
J gene: TRBJ2-1; D gene: .; V gene: TRBV28; CDR3 length: 13; CDR3 protein: CASRVRGSNEQFF; CDR3 DNA: TGTGCCAGCAGGGTCAGGGGTAGCAATGAGCAGTTCTTC
J gene: TRBJ1-2; D gene: TRBD1; V gene: TRBV7-9; CDR3 length: 14; CDR3 protein: CASSLGQGMGGYTF; CDR3 DNA: TGTGCCAGCAGCTTAGGACAGGGCATGGGTGGCTACACCTTC
J gene: TRBJ1-2; D gene: .; V gene: TRBV7-2; CDR3 length: 18; CDR3 protein: CASSLSGAGPRVGYGYTF; CDR3 DNA: TGTGCCAGCAGCCTCTCTGGGGCAGGGCCCAGGGTCGGCTATGGCTACACCTTC
J gene: TRBJ1-4; D gene: TRBD1; V gene: TRBV4-1; CDR3 length: 16; CDR3 protein: CASSQDPTGTGEKLFF; CDR3 DNA: TGCGCCAGCAGCCAAGACCCAACGGGGACAGGGGAAAAACTGTTTTTT
J gene: TRBJ1-2; D gene: .; V gene: TRBV28; CDR3 length: 15; CDR3 protein: CASSFTRLPHDGYTF; CDR3 DNA: TGTGCCAGCAGTTTTACGCGGCTCCCTCATGATGGCTACACCTTC
J gene: TRBJ1-1; D gene: TRBD1; V gene: TRBV19; CDR3 length: 14; CDR3 protein: CASSGTGRVAEAFF; CDR3 DNA: TGTGCCAGTAGTGGGACAGGGAGAGTCGCTGAAGCTTTCTTT
J gene: TRBJ1-1; D gene: .; V gene: TRBV28; CDR3 length: 13; CDR3 protein: CASRAVMNTEAFF; CDR3 DNA: TGTGCCAGCAGAGCGGTGATGAACACTGAAGCTTTCTTT
J gene: TRBJ1-1; D gene: .; V gene: TRBV6-6; CDR3 length: 13; CDR3 protein: CASSYSKGAEAFF; CDR3 DNA: TGTGCCAGCAGTTACTCGAAGGGGGCTGAAGCTTTCTTT
J gene: TRBJ2-2; D gene: .; V gene: TRBV28; CDR3 length: 12; CDR3 protein: CASWEDTGELFF; CDR3 DNA: TGTGCCAGCTGGGAGGACACCGGGGAGCTGTTTTTT
J gene: TRBJ2-7; D gene: .; V gene: TRBV6-1; CDR3 length: 16; CDR3 protein: CASSETAGSPYYEQYF; CDR3 DNA: TGTGCCAGCAGTGAAACAGCAGGGTCCCCATACTACGAGCAGTACTTC
J gene: TRBJ1-2; D gene: TRBD1; V gene: TRBV4-1; CDR3 length: 16; CDR3 protein: CASSQAGDRANYGYTF; CDR3 DNA: TGCGCCAGCAGCCAGGCCGGGGACAGAGCTAACTATGGCTACACCTTC
J gene: TRBJ2-5; D gene: .; V gene: TRBV5-8; CDR3 length: 15; CDR3 protein: CASSLAWEAQETQYF; CDR3 DNA: TGTGCCAGCAGCTTGGCCTGGGAGGCCCAAGAGACCCAGTACTTC
J gene: TRBJ1-2; D gene: .; V gene: TRBV7-2; CDR3 length: 13; CDR3 protein: CASSFFPSYGYTF; CDR3 DNA: TGTGCCAGCAGCTTCTTTCCGTCTTATGGCTACACCTTC
J gene: TRBJ2-2; D gene: TRBD1; V gene: TRBV5-4; CDR3 length: 16; CDR3 protein: CASRSTTGWETGELFF; CDR3 DNA: TGTGCCAGCAGGTCGACGACAGGGTGGGAAACCGGGGAGCTGTTTTTT
J gene: TRBJ1-2; D gene: TRBD1; V gene: TRBV18; CDR3 length: 15; CDR3 protein: CASSPSGQGDYGYTF; CDR3 DNA: TGTGCCAGCTCACCTTCGGGACAGGGGGACTATGGCTACACCTTC